The 27 T cell receptor beta chains given below trace back to one sample, sequenced in a study of OX40 agonist ivuxolimab in advanced cancers. Produced via immunoSEQ multiplex PCR; TCRdb's table is partial and in-frame only. The data contain some 17,000 clones, 80% to 90% of them seen just once; the ten biggest clones take up roughly 30%. The sample was CD4+ or CD8+ T cells sorted from blood, taken in a trial of the OX40 agonist ivuxolimab. The origin of the receptors is an adult with an advanced solid tumor such as melanoma, head and neck, liver or kidney cancer.

This clone was observed a single time. The V and J genes are TRBV7-2 and TRBJ1-5; TRBD1 is a possible D gene (6 bases). Trimming left V 3 bases short and J 5 bases short, with 11 bases between. From germline, CDR1 is SGHTA and CDR2 FQGNSA. The CDR3 totals 14 residues. The chain's CDR3 is CASSLRGRDQPQHF. The DNA for the CDR3 is TGTGCCAGCAGCTTGCGGGGGCGCGATCAGCCCCAGCATTTT.

In this sample, this clone turned up once. The gene calls are TRBV10-3 and TRBJ1-1, with D unclear. CDR1 and CDR2 from the germline V gene are ENHRY and SYGVKD. The CDR3 is made up of 11 amino acids. V lost 6 bases to trimming and J lost 5 bases, with 7 bases between them. Written as DNA, the CDR3 is TGTGCCATCAGCGTAGGGACTGAAGCTTTCTTT. It yields the protein CAISVGTEAFF.

This chain connects TRBV28 to TRBJ2-7; 11 nucleotides match TRBD2. This CDR3 is 15 amino acids long. Looked up from germline, CDR1 is MDHEN and CDR2 is SYDVKM. The V gene end was trimmed by 6 bases and the J gene end by 3 bases; junction bases not matched to a gene: 7. This CDR3 is CASSRRLAGYYEQYF. The DNA for the CDR3 is TGTGCCAGCAGCCGTCGACTAGCGGGATACTACGAGCAGTACTTC.

This rearrangement joins TRBV28 to TRBJ2-7; 10 bases are shared with TRBD1. The V and J ends lost 4 bases and 7 bases, in that order; junction bases with no gene match: 10. CDR3 length: 15 amino acids. Germline values: CDR1 MDHEN, CDR2 SYDVKM. The CDR3 bases are TGTGCCAGCAGTTCGGGCCGGGACAGGGGTAGGGAGCAGTACTTC. Its translation is CASSSGRDRGREQYF.

The chain combines TRBV29-1 with TRBJ1-2, with no clear D. There are 11 residues in the CDR3. The germline V gene encodes CDR1 SQVTM and CDR2 ANQGSEA. V was clipped by 4 bases and J by 4 bases, with 7 bases between them. The DNA for the CDR3 is TGCAGCGTTGGTACCGGCTATGGCTACACCTTC. As protein: CSVGTGYGYTF.

This clone was counted a few times. The chain combines TRBV7-8 with TRBJ2-5, with 8 bases identical to TRBD2. Trimming removed 2 bases from V and 2 bases from J; junction bases left unmatched: 13. Looked up from germline, CDR1 is SGHVS and CDR2 is FQNEAQ. This CDR3 is 18 amino acids long. This chain's CDR3 is CASSLSRLGGRTQETQYF. In DNA, the CDR3 is TGTGCCAGCAGCTTAAGCCGGCTGGGCGGGAGGACACAAGAGACCCAGTACTTC.

The chain carries TRBV28 and TRBJ2-1; D ambiguous. V was clipped by 3 bases and J by 0 bases, with 12 bases between them. CDR1 and CDR2 from the germline V gene are MDHEN and SYDVKM. This CDR3 contains 16 residues. The CDR3 DNA is TGTGCCAGCAGTTTGCCCGAACCTAGCTCCTACAATGAGCAGTTCTTC. It is translated as CASSLPEPSSYNEQFF.

This clone was seen a single time. The chain has TRBV28 and TRBJ2-1; 7 bases line up with TRBD1. J lost 3 bases, V lost 9 bases, and 14 bases had no gene match. CDR1 and CDR2 from the germline V gene are MDHEN and SYDVKM. The CDR3 covers 16 residues. As DNA, the CDR3 is TGTGCCAGTCATTTTATCCGGGACAGAAACTACAATGAGCAGTTCTTC. This encodes CASHFIRDRNYNEQFF.

The genes are TRBV5-4 and TRBJ2-4; possibly TRBD2 for D (6 bases). With 2 bases removed from V and 5 bases from J, the gap between germline ends came to 14 bases. CDR1 SGHNT and CDR2 YYREEE come from the germline V gene (reference sequence). There are 15 residues in the CDR3. The CDR3 sequence is CASSLTREDQNIQYF. The CDR3 DNA is TGTGCCAGCAGCTTAACAAGGGAGGATCAAAACATTCAGTACTTC. The variable domain in full, with the rest retrieved from reference TRBV5-4 and TRBJ2-4, is ETGVTQSPTHLIKTRGQQVTLRCSSQSGHNTVSWYQQALGQGPQFIFQYYREEENGRGNFPPRFSGLQFPNYSSELNVNALELDDSALYLCASSLTREDQNIQYFGAGTRLSVL.

The chain uses TRBV5-6 and TRBJ1-1; unclear D gene. The CDR3 is 15 residues long. Trimming pared 2 bases from V and 0 bases from J, leaving 11 bases between. Germline V gene sequence: CDR1 SGHDT, CDR2 YYEEEE. CDR3: CASSFEGIMNTEAFF. In DNA form, the CDR3 reads TGTGCCAGCAGCTTCGAGGGCATAATGAACACTGAAGCTTTCTTT. Complete variable domain (other parts from reference TRBV5-6 and TRBJ1-1): DAGVTQSPTHLIKTRGQQVTLRCSPKSGHDTVSWYQQALGQGPQFIFQYYEEEERQRGNFPDRFSGHQFPNYSSELNVNALLLGDSALYLCASSFEGIMNTEAFFGQGTRLTVV.

The CDR3 sequence is CASGGGYWEPQHF. CDR3 coding DNA: TGTGCCAGCGGGGGTGGGTATTGGGAGCCCCAGCATTTT. The chain uses TRBV6-1 and TRBJ1-5; perhaps TRBD1 as D (5 bases). The V end lost 8 bases, the J end lost 8 bases, and 16 bases lay between the germline ends. The CDR3 runs to 13 residues. Germline CDR1 reads MNHNS; CDR2 reads SASEGT.

CDR3 DNA sequence: TGTGCCAGCAGTTTTGAGGGGACTAGCGGGAACAATGAGCAGTTCTTC. The encoded protein is CASSFEGTSGNNEQFF. The genes are TRBV13 and TRBJ2-1; 13 nucleotides line up with TRBD2. Germline values: CDR1 PRHDT, CDR2 FYEKMQ (reference sequence). This CDR3 has 16 amino acids. J gave up 5 bases and V 6 bases, and 7 bases lay outside the gene matches.

The rearrangement joins TRBV11-3 to TRBJ2-7, with 7 bases identical to TRBD1. The trim removed 5 bases at V and 3 bases at J, leaving 10 bases unmatched. This CDR3 comprises 15 residues. Germline CDR1 reads SGHNT; CDR2 reads YENEEA. DNA for the CDR3: TGTGCCAGCAGCCCTTGGACAGGCACGTACTACGAGCAGTACTTC. Its translation is CASSPWTGTYYEQYF. Combining the CDR3 with reference TRBV11-3 and TRBJ2-7 gives the whole variable domain EAGVVQSPRYKIIEKKQPVAFWCNPISGHNTLYWYLQNLGQGPELLIRYENEEAVDDSQLPKDRFSAERLKGVDSTLKIQPAELGDSAVYLCASSPWTGTYYEQYFGPGTRLTVT.

The chain carries TRBV2 and TRBJ1-1; no clear D gene. The V end was cut by 1 base, the J end by 0 bases, with 6 bases between. The CDR3 covers 14 residues. Germline V lookup: CDR1 SNHLY, CDR2 FYNNEI. The CDR3: CASSEGEMNTEAFF. In DNA, the CDR3 is TGTGCCAGCAGTGAAGGGGAGATGAACACTGAAGCTTTCTTT.

The rearrangement uses TRBV6-5 and TRBJ2-3, with unresolved D. V was shortened by 6 bases and J by 0 bases, with 7 bases between the two germline ends. Per the germline V gene, CDR1 is MNHEY and CDR2 is SVGAGI. CDR3 length: 13 residues. CDR3 residues: CASSLTSTDTQYF. CDR3 bases: TGTGCCAGCAGCCTCACTAGCACAGATACGCAGTATTTT.

The rearrangement joins TRBV6-1 to TRBJ1-5; D is unresolved. Germline V lookup: CDR1 MNHNS, CDR2 SASEGT. Trimming took off 5 bases at V and 11 bases at J, with 19 bases between the two ends. The CDR3 sequence is 14 residues long. CDR3: CASSPHPSFGTQHF. The CDR3, as DNA: TGTGCCAGCAGTCCCCACCCGTCATTCGGGACCCAGCATTTT.

V and J are TRBV7-9 and TRBJ2-2; the D gene is possibly TRBD2 (5 bases). The germline V gene encodes CDR1 SEHNR and CDR2 FQNEAQ (reference sequence). V lost 3 bases to trimming and J lost 0 bases, with 5 bases between them. The CDR3 sequence is 14 residues long. CDR3 in amino acids: CASSLTTNTGELFF. The CDR3 DNA reads as TGTGCCAGCAGCTTGACTACGAACACCGGGGAGCTGTTTTTT.

V gene TRBV6-1 combines with J gene TRBJ2-1; 10 bases align to TRBD2. Trimming took 5 bases from V and 14 from J; bases not matched to a gene: 3. Germline V CDR1 and CDR2: MNHNS, SASEGT. This CDR3 comprises 11 residues. The CDR3 loop is CASSTGTSEFF. CDR3 nucleotides: TGTGCCAGCAGTACCGGGACTAGCGAGTTCTTC.

V is TRBV6-5 and J is TRBJ2-1; 9 nucleotides match TRBD2. The length of the CDR3 is 16 residues. The J segment lost 5 bases and the V segment lost 4 bases, leaving 9 bases of the junction unmatched. The V gene's germline CDR1 is MNHEY and CDR2 SVGAGI. This CDR3 reads CASSLVAGDSNNEQFF. CDR3 nucleotides: TGTGCCAGCAGTTTGGTAGCGGGAGACAGCAACAATGAGCAGTTCTTC.

The chain links TRBV27 to TRBJ2-5; 8 bases match TRBD2. Germline-derived CDR1 and CDR2 are MNHEY and SMNVEV (reference sequence). The J segment lost 5 bases and the V segment lost 4 bases, leaving 6 bases of the junction unmatched. The CDR3 loop spans 14 amino acids. CDR3 sequence: CASSWISGSETQYF. CDR3 DNA sequence: TGTGCCAGCAGTTGGATCAGCGGGAGTGAGACCCAGTACTTC.

The chain carries TRBV9 and TRBJ1-6; D is ambiguous. This CDR3 spans 16 amino acids. V was clipped by 0 bases and J by 4 bases, with 11 bases between them. Germline lookup yields CDR1 SGDLS and CDR2 YYNGEE. In DNA, the CDR3 is TGTGCCAGCAGCGTAGGGGCAGGCGGATATAATTCACCCCTCCACTTT. Protein: CASSVGAGGYNSPLHF.

V is TRBV6-6 and J is TRBJ1-5; D unclear. Germline assignment: CDR1 MNHNY and CDR2 SVGAGI (reference sequence). Trimming took off 8 bases at V and 5 bases at J, with 19 bases between the two ends. This CDR3 is built from 15 residues. DNA for the CDR3: TGTGCCAGCCGTACCCAGGACTCCGACCATCAGCCCCAGCATTTT. Translated, it gives CASRTQDSDHQPQHF.

This sequence joins TRBV14 and TRBJ2-1, with D unresolved. V was shortened by 4 bases and J by 4 bases, with 8 bases between the two germline ends. This CDR3 is built from 13 residues. CDR1 SGHDN and CDR2 FVKESK come from the germline V gene. The CDR3 sequence is CASSPGPYNEQFF. DNA for the CDR3: TGTGCCAGCAGCCCTGGACCGTACAATGAGCAGTTCTTC.

The chain recombines TRBV25-1 with TRBJ2-2, with D unresolved. The CDR3 covers 13 residues. V dropped 6 bases and J dropped 5 bases, with 10 bases sitting between them. Germline CDR1 reads MGHDK; CDR2 reads SYGVNS. The CDR3 here is CASSSQETGELFF. The CDR3 DNA reads as TGTGCCAGCAGCTCACAAGAAACCGGGGAGCTGTTTTTT.

The chain is built from TRBV28 and TRBJ1-2; D possibly corresponds to TRBD1 (6 bases). CDR3 length: 15 residues. Trimming stripped 3 bases from V and 3 bases from J, with 14 bases between. Germline lookup yields CDR1 MDHEN and CDR2 SYDVKM. The CDR3 sequence: CASSFPGALDYGYTF. The CDR3, as DNA: TGTGCCAGCAGTTTTCCGGGGGCGCTGGACTATGGCTACACCTTC.

This chain links TRBV19 with TRBJ2-6, with D perhaps being TRBD1 or TRBD2 (5 bases each). Germline values: CDR1 LNHDA, CDR2 SQIVND (reference sequence). CDR3 size: 17 residues. V lost 6 bases and J 0 bases, leaving 15 bases between the germline ends. CDR3 amino acids: CASRPGRTISGANVLTF. CDR3 sequence (DNA): TGTGCCAGTAGGCCGGGACGGACAATCTCTGGGGCCAACGTCCTGACTTTC.

The genes are TRBV9 and TRBJ2-3, with 8 bases lining up with TRBD2. V lost 4 bases and J lost 0; bases outside the gene matches: 10. Germline V gives CDR1 SGDLS, CDR2 YYNGEE. The CDR3 has 17 amino acids. CDR3 DNA sequence: TGTGCCAGCAGCCCCGGGGGGGGTAGCGGGAGCACAGATACGCAGTATTTT. Protein sequence: CASSPGGGSGSTDTQYF.